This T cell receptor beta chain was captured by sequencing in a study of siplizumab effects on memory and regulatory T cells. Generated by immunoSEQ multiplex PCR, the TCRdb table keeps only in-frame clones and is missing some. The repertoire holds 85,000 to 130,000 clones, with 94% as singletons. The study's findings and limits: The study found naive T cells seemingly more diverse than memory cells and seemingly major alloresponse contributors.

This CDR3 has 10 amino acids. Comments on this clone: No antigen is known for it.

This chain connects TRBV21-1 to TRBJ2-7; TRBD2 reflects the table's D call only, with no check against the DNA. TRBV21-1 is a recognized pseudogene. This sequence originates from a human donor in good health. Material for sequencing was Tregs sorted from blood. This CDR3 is CASSKYDSSF. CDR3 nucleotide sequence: TGTGCCAGCAGCAAATACGACTCTTCCTTC.